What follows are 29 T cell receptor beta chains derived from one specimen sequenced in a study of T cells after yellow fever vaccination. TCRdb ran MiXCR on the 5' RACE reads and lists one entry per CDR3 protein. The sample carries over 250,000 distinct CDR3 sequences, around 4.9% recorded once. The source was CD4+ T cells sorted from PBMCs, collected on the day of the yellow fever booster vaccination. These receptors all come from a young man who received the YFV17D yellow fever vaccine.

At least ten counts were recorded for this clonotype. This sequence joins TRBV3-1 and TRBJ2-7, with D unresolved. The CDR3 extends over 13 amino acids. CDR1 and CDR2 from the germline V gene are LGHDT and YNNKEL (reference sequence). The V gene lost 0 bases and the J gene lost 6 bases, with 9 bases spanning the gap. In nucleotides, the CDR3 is TGTGCCAGCAGCCAAGATCTATTTTCCGAGCAGTACGTC. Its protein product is CASSQDLFSEQYV.

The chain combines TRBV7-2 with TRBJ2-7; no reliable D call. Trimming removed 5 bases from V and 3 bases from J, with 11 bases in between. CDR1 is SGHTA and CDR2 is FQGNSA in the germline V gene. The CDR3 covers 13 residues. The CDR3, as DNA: TGTGCCAGCAGCCACGAGGTCCGCTACGAGCAGTACTTC. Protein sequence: CASSHEVRYEQYF.

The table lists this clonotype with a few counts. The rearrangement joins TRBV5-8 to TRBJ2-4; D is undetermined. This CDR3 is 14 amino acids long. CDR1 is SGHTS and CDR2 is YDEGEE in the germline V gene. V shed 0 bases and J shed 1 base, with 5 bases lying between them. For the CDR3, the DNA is TGTGCCAGCAGCTTGGGTAGTGCCAAAAACATTCAGTACTTC. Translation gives CASSLGSAKNIQYF.

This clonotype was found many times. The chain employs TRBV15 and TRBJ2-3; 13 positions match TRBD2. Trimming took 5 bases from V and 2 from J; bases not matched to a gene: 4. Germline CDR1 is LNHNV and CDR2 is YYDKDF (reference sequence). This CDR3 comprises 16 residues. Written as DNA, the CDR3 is TGTGCCACCAGCCCGGGACTAGCGGGAATCACAGATACGCAGTATTTT. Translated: CATSPGLAGITDTQYF.

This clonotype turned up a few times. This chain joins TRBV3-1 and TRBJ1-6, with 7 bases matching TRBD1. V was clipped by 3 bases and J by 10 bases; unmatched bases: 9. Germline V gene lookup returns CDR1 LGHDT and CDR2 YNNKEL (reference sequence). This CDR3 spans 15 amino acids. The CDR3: CASSQNRGIYSPLHF. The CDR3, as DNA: TGTGCCAGCAGCCAGAACAGGGGAATTTACTCACCCCTCCACTTT.

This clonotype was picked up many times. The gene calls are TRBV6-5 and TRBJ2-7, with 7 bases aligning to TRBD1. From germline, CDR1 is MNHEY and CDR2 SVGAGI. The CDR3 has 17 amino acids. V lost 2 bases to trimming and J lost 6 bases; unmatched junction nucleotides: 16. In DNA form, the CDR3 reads TGTGCCAGCAGTTACCAACCCGGGACAGTTGGGCAAACCGAGCAGTACTTC. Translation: CASSYQPGTVGQTEQYF.

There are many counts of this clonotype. CDR3 nucleotide sequence: TGTGCCAGCAGTGGCGGACAGGGGGCAGGGGCTTTCTTT. It encodes CASSGGQGAGAFF. The chain recombines TRBV25-1 with TRBJ1-1; 11 bases match TRBD1. CDR3 length: 13 residues. CDR1 is MGHDK and CDR2 is SYGVNS in the germline V gene. J was trimmed by 11 bases and V by 4 bases; bases with no gene match: 6.

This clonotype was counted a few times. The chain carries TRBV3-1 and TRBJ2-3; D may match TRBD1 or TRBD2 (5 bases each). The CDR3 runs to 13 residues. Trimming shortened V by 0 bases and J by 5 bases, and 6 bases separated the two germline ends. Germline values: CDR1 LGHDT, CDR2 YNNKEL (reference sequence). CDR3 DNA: TGTGCCAGCAGCCAAGATGGGGGAGATACGCAGTATTTT. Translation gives CASSQDGGDTQYF.

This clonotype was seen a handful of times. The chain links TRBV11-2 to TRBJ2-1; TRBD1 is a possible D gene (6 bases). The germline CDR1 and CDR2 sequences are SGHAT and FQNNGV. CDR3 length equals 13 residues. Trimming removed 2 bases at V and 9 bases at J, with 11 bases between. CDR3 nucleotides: TGTGCCAGCAGCTTAAGGGGGTTGGGTGAGCAGTTCTTC. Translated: CASSLRGLGEQFF.

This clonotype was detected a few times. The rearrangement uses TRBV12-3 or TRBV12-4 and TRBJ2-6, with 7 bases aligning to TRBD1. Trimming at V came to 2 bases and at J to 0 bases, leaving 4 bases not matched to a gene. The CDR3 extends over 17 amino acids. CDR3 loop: CASSLNRGRSGANVLTF. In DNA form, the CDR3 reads TGTGCCAGCAGTTTAAACAGGGGCCGCTCTGGGGCCAACGTCCTGACTTTC.

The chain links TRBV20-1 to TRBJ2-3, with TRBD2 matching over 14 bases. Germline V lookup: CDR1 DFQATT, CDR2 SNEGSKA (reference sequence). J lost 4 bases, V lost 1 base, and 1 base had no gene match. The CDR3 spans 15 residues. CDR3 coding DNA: TGCAGTGCTAGAGGGGGACTAGCGGGGGCAGATACGCAGTATTTT. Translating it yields CSARGGLAGADTQYF.

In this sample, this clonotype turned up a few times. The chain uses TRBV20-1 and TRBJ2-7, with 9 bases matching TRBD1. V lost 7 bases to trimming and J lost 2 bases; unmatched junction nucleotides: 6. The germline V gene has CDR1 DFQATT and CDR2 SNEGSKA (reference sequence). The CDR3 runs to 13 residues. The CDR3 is CSGSTGGPYEQYV. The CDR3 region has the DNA TGCAGTGGCTCCACAGGGGGCCCCTACGAGCAGTACGTC.

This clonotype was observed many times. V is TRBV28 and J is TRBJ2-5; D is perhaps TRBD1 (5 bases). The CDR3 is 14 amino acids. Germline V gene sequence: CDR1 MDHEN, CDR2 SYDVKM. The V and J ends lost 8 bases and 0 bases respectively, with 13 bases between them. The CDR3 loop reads CASGIRTYQETQYF. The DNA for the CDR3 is TGTGCCAGCGGTATCCGGACATACCAAGAGACCCAGTACTTC.

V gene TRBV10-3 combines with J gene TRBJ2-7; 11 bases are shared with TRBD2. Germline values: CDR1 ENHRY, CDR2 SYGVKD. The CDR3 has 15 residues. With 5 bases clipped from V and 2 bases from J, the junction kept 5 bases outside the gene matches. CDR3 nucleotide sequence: TGTGCCATCAGTTCTAGCGGGGGGTCGACCTACGAGCAGTACGTC. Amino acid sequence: CAISSSGGSTYEQYV.

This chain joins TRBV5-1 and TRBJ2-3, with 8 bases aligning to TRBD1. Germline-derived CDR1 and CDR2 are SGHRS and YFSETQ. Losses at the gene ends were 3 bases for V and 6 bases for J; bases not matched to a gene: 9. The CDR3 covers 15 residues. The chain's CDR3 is CASSSVRGHHDTQYF. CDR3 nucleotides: TGCGCCAGCAGCTCAGTCAGGGGGCATCACGATACGCAGTATTTT.

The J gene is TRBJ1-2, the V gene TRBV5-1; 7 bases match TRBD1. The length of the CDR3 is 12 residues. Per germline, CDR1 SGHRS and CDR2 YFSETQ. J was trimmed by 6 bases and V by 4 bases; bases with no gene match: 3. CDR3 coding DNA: TGCGCCAGCAGCCAACAGGGGCATGGCTACACCTTC. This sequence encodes CASSQQGHGYTF.

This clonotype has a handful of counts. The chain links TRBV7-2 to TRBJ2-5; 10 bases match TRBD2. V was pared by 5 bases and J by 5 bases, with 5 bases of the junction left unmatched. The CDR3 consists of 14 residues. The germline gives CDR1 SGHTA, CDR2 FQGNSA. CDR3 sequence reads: CASSLSGGLETQYF. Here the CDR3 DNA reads TGTGCCAGCAGCCTTAGCGGGGGGCTGGAGACCCAGTACTTC.

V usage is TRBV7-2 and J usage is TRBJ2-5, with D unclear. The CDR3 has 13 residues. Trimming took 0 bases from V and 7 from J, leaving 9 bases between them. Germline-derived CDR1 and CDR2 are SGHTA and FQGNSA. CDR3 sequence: CASSLAVIGTQYF. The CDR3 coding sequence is TGTGCCAGCAGCTTAGCTGTCATTGGGACCCAGTACTTC.

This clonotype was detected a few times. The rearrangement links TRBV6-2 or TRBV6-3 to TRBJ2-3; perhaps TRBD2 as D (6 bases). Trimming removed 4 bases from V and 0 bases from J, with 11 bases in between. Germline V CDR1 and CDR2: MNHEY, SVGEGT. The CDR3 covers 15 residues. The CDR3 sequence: CASSLRGASTDTQYF. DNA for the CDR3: TGTGCCAGCAGTTTACGCGGGGCCAGCACAGATACGCAGTATTTT.

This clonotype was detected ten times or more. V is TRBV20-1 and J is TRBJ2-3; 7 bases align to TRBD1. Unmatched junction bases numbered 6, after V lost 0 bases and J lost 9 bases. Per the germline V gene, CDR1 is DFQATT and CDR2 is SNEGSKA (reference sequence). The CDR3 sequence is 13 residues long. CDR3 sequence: CSARETRRGTQYF. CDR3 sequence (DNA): TGCAGTGCTAGAGAGACGCGCAGGGGGACGCAGTATTTT.

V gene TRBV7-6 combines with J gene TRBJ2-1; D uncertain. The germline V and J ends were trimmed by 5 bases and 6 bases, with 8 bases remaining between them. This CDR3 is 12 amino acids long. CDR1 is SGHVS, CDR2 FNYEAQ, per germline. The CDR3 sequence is CASSRNGNEQFF. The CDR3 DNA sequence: TGTGCCAGCAGCCGCAACGGCAATGAGCAGTTCTTC.

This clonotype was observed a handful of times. The CDR3 DNA reads as TGTGCCAGCAGCCCCACGGCCCGGTCCTACGAGCAGTACTTC. This sequence encodes CASSPTARSYEQYF. The rearrangement links TRBV11-2 to TRBJ2-7; D unclear. Germline CDR1 is SGHAT and CDR2 is FQNNGV. V was shortened by 5 bases and J by 1 base, with 12 bases between the two germline ends. The CDR3 loop spans 14 amino acids.

CDR3: CASSLEGAAAGNQPQHF. The CDR3 region has the DNA TGTGCCAGCAGCTTAGAGGGGGCAGCGGCGGGCAATCAGCCCCAGCATTTT. This chain connects TRBV7-8 to TRBJ1-5; TRBD1 matches 7 bases. Germline trimming cut 1 base from V and 2 bases from J; bases unmatched to any gene: 8. CDR3 length: 17 residues. The germline V gene has CDR1 SGHVS and CDR2 FQNEAQ.

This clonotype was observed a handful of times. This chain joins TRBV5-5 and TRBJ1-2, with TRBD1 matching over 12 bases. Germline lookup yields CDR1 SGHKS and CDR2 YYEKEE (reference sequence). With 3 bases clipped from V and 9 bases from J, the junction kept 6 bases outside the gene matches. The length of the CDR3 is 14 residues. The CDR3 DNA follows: TGTGCCAGCAGCTCCGGGACAGGGGGCATGAGCTACACCTTC. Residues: CASSSGTGGMSYTF. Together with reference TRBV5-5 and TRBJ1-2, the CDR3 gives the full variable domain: DAGVTQSPTHLIKTRGQQVTLRCSPISGHKSVSWYQQVLGQGPQFIFQYYEKEERGRGNFPDRFSARQFPNYSSELNVNALLLGDSALYLCASSSGTGGMSYTFGSGTRLTVV.

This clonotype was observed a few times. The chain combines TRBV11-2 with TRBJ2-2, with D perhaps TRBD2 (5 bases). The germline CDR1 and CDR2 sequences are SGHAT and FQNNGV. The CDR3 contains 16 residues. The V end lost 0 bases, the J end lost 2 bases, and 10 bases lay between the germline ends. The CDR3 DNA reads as TGTGCCAGCAGCTTAGATAGGAGCGGTAACACCGGGGAGCTGTTTTTT. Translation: CASSLDRSGNTGELFF.

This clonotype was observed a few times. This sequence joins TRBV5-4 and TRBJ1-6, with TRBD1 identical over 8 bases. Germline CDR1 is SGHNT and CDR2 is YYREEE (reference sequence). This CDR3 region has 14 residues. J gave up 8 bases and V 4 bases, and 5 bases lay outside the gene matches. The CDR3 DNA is TGTGCCAGCAGCGGACAGGGAACCCATTCACCCCTCCACTTT. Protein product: CASSGQGTHSPLHF. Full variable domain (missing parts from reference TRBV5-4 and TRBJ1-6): ETGVTQSPTHLIKTRGQQVTLRCSSQSGHNTVSWYQQALGQGPQFIFQYYREEENGRGNFPPRFSGLQFPNYSSELNVNALELDDSALYLCASSGQGTHSPLHFGNGTRLTVT.

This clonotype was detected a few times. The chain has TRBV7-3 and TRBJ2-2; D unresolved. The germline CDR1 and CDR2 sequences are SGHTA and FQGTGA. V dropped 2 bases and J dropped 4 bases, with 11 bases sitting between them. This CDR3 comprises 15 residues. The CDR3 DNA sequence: TGTGCCAGCAGCTTATCGTCTTCAGGCACCGGGGAGCTGTTTTTT. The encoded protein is CASSLSSSGTGELFF.

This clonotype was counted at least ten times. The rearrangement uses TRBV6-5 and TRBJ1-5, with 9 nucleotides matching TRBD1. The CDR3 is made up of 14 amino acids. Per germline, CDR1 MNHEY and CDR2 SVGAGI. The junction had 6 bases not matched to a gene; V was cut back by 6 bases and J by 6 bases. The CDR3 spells CASSRDREGQPQHF. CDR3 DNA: TGTGCCAGCAGCCGGGACAGGGAGGGTCAGCCCCAGCATTTT.

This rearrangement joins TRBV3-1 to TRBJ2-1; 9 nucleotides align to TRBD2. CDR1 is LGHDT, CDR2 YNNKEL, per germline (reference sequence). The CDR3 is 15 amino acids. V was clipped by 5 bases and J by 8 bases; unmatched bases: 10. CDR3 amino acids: CASSNYASGVDEQFF. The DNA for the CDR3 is TGTGCCAGCAGCAATTACGCTAGCGGGGTCGATGAGCAGTTCTTC.